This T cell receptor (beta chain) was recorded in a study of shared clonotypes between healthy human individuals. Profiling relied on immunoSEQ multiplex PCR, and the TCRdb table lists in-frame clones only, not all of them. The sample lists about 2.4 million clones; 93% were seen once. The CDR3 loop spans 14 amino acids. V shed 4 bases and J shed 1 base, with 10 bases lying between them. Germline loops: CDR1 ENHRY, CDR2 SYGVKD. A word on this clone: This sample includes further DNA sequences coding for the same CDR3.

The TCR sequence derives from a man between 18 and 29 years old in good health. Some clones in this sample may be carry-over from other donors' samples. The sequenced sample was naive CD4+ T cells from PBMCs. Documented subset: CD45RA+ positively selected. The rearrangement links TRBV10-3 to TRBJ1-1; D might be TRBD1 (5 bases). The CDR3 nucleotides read TGTGCCATCAGTGCCGGGACGGCGAACACTGAAGCTTTCTTT. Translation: CAISAGTANTEAFF.